This T cell receptor beta chain comes out of a study of low-dose radiotherapy and immunotherapy resistance in tumors. Across the study: At a dose of 200 mg/m2, intravenous cyclophosphamide was given every two weeks, one day before radiation and immunotherapy. From cycle 1 day 1, patients took oral aspirin 300 mg every day for four cycles.

First-strand cDNA used TRAV- and TRBV-specific primers, covering alpha and beta chains. TCRs were amplified for 20 to 25 PCR cycles with a constant-region primer and V-primer adapter. TCRdb analysed the reads with MiXCR anew, one entry per CDR3 protein. Here the sample spans roughly 36,000 distinct CDR3 sequences, roughly a third being singletons. The CDR3 sequence is 13 residues long. Germline CDR1 reads PRHDT; CDR2 reads FYEKMQ (reference sequence). The V end was cut by 6 bases, the J end by 4 bases, with 12 bases between. In regard to this clonotype: A read error may explain this, as a much larger clone is one base away.

Time point reported: before trial treatment. Every donor's regimen consisted of nivolumab, ipilimumab, aspirin, low-dose cyclophosphamide and low-dose radiotherapy. Patients eligible had advanced solid tumors without tumor-infiltrating lymphocytes. This sequence was found in a male donor with gallbladder cancer. Sequencing was performed on PBMCs, taken before treatment. The genes are TRBV13 and TRBJ2-5; D remains ambiguous. CDR3 DNA sequence: TGTGCCAGCAGGTCATCCGTGGGAGAGACCCAGTACTTC. It translates to CASRSSVGETQYF. Filled out from reference TRBV13 and TRBJ2-5, the complete variable domain reads AAGVIQSPRHLIKEKRETATLKCYPIPRHDTVYWYQQGPGQDPQFLISFYEKMQSDKGSIPDRFSAQQFSDYHSELNMSSLELGDSALYFCASRSSVGETQYFGPGTRLLVL.